Listed below are T cell receptor beta chains from one sample, sequenced in a study of cytomegalovirus exposure and HLA in healthy donors. Sequencing used immunoSEQ multiplex PCR; TCRdb keeps in-frame clones, though not all of them. The sample contains 160,000 or so clones, approximately 70% of which appear only once. Sequencing input: PBMCs. These receptors were taken from a human donor in good health. Both conserved end residues are part of each CDR3. The D gene is left open where the match is weak. Expanded clones are given a class, and other clones once, few, many or no size at all.

cdr3_nt cdr3_aa j_call v_call d_call clone_size
TGTGCCTGGAGTGTAATAATCCGACAGACTTCTAACAATGAGCAGTTCTTC CAWSVIIRQTSNNEQFF TRBJ2-1 TRBV30 NA NA
TGCGCCCCGACCGATCGCCTAGCGGGGACTTCCTACGAGCAGTACTTC CAPTDRLAGTSYEQYF TRBJ2-7 TRBV10-1 TRBD2 NA
TGTGCCAGCAGCTTTAAGGGGGACACCGGGGAGCTGTTTTTT CASSFKGDTGELFF TRBJ2-2 TRBV7-2 NA NA
TGTGCCAGCAGCGAAACCCCGACAGACAATGAGCAGTTCTTC CASSETPTDNEQFF TRBJ2-1 TRBV9 NA few
TGTGCCAGTAGTATAGGACTAGCGGACCTCAATGAGCAGTTCTTC CASSIGLADLNEQFF TRBJ2-1 TRBV19 TRBD2 few
TGTGCCAGCAGCGTAGATATTAGCGGGGGGCGAGATACGCAGTATTTT CASSVDISGGRDTQYF TRBJ2-3 TRBV9 TRBD2 NA
TGTGCCAGCAGCTTAGTGGCGGGACTTACCTACGAGCAGTACTTC CASSLVAGLTYEQYF TRBJ2-7 TRBV11-2 NA NA
TGCGCCAGCAGTCAATCAGCCAGGGGAAATCAGCCCCAGCATTTT CASSQSARGNQPQHF TRBJ1-5 TRBV23-1 NA NA
TGTGCCAGCAGCGCTACCGGGACAGCCAATGAAAAACTGTTTTTT CASSATGTANEKLFF TRBJ1-4 TRBV7-9 TRBD1 NA
TGCGCCAGCAGCGTAGAACAGGGAAGGTACACCGGGGAGCTGTTTTTT CASSVEQGRYTGELFF TRBJ2-2 TRBV9 NA NA
TGCGCCAGCAGTGCTGGGAGGAACTATGGCTACACCTTC CASSAGRNYGYTF TRBJ1-2 TRBV10-1 NA NA
TGTGCCAGCAGCTCCATTGGCGGGGACTCCTACGAGCAGTACTTC CASSSIGGDSYEQYF TRBJ2-7 TRBV7-6 NA few
TGCGCCAGCAGCCAAGATCAGACAGGGGGCTTCTACAATGAGCAGTTCTTC CASSQDQTGGFYNEQFF TRBJ2-1 TRBV4-3 TRBD1 NA